This T cell receptor (beta chain) emerged from a study of T cell responses to AZD1222 COVID-19 vaccine. Study-wide results and limits: The donors showed a predominance of white British ancestry and of females, with possible underestimation of clonal diversity. At 160-218 and 743-854, vaccine-associated CD4 TCRs were dominant, and they spanned spike. Recipients of two AZD1222 doses showed rising Spike-specific TCR breadth and depth.

Notes on this clone: No antigen is known for it.

Only in-frame clones appear in the TCRdb table, and some are missing; sequencing was by immunoSEQ multiplex PCR. The sample includes more than 95,000 clones, 91% seen only once; the top ten take about 41%. The source of this sequence is an adult in good health. The source was peripheral blood, collected on day 0 of AZD1222 vaccination.

The CDR3 DNA reads TGTGCCAGCAGTTTACCGGGGTTACAGTCGAACACTGAAGCTTTCTTT. This sequence encodes CASSLPGLQSNTEAFF. The chain uses TRBV28 and TRBJ1-1; D is undetermined. Germline CDR1 is MDHEN and CDR2 is SYDVKM. V was trimmed by 2 bases and J by 1 base, leaving 14 bases between them. The CDR3 is 16 residues long.